The present T cell receptor beta chain was sequenced within a study of early T cells in non-severe SARS-CoV-2 infection. This clonotype was counted only a few times. The junction does not match germline at one end; this may be a read error. cDNA molecules, individually, were tagged with unique molecular identifiers. Via MiXCR, TCRdb re-called the 5' RACE reads, giving one row per CDR3 protein. The sample includes 45,000 to 55,000 distinct CDR3 sequences, 5.5% to 7.5% of them seen just once. Germline lookup yields CDR1 SGDLS and CDR2 YYNGEE. CDR3 size: 13 residues. Input material: whole blood. The V call is TRBV9, the J call TRBJ1-1, with D uncertain. This sequence originates from an adult who was a healthcare worker with PCR-confirmed SARS-CoV-2 infection or an uninfected control (not recorded which). This chain's CDR3 is CASSGTQNTEVFF. CDR3 bases: TGTGCCAGCAGCGGTACACAGAACACTGAAGTTTTCTTT.